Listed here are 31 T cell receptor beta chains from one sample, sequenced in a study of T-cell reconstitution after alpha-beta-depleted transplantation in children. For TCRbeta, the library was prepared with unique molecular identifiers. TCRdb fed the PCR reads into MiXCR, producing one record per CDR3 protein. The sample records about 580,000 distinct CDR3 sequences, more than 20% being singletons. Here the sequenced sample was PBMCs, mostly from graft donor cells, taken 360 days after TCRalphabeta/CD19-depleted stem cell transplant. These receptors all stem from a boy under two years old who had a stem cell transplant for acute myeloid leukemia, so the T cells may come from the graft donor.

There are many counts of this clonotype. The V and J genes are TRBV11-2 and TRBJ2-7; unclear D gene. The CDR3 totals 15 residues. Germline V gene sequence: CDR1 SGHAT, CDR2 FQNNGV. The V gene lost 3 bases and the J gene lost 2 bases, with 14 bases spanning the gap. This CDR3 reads CASSLGSKDPYEQYF. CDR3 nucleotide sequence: TGTGCCAGCAGCTTGGGATCGAAGGACCCCTACGAGCAGTACTTC.

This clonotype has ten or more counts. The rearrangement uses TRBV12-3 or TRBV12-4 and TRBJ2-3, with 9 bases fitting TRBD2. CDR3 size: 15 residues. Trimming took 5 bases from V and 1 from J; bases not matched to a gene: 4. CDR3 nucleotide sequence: TGTGCCAGCAGTACTTCTAGCGGGGGCACAGATACGCAGTATTTT. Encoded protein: CASSTSSGGTDTQYF.

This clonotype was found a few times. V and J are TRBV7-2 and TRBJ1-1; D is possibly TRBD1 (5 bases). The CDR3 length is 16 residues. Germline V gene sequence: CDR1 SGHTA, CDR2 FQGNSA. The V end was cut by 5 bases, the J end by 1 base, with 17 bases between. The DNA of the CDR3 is TGTGCCAGCAGCATCGGGACGGTTGCCCCGAACACTGAAGCTTTCTTT. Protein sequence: CASSIGTVAPNTEAFF.

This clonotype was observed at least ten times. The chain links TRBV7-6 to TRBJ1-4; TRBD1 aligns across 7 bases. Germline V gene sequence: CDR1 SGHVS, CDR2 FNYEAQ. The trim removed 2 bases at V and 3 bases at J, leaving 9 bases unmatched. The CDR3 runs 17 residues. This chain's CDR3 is CASSLSLRTGANEKLFF. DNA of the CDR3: TGTGCCAGCAGCTTATCCTTACGGACAGGCGCTAATGAAAAACTGTTTTTT.

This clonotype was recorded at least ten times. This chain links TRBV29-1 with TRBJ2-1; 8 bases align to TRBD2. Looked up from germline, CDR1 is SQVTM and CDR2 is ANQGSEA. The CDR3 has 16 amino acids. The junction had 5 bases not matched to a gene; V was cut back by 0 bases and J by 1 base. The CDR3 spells CSVEDFSGGSYNEQFF. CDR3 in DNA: TGCAGCGTTGAAGATTTTTCGGGGGGGTCCTACAATGAGCAGTTCTTC.

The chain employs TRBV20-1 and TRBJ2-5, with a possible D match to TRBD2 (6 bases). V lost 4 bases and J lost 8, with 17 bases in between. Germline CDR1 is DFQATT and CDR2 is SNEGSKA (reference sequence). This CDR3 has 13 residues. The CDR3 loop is CSAKGGPPFTQYF. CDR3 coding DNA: TGCAGTGCTAAAGGAGGGCCCCCCTTTACCCAGTACTTC.

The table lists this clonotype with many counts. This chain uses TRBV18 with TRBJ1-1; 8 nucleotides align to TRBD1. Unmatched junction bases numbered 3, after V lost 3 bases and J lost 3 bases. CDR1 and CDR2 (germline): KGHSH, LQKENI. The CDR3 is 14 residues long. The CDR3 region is CASSPSTGDTEAFF. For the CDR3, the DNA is TGTGCCAGCTCACCTTCGACAGGGGACACTGAAGCTTTCTTT.

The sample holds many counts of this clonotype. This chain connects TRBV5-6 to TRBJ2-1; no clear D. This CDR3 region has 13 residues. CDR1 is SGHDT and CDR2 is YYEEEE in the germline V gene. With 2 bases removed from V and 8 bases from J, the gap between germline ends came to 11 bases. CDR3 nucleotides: TGTGCCAGCAGCTTCTGGGCCGAAGATGAGCAGTTCTTC. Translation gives CASSFWAEDEQFF.

CDR3 residues: CASNQRGRHEQYF. CDR3 DNA: TGTGCCAGCAACCAGCGGGGTAGGCACGAGCAGTACTTC. This sequence joins TRBV12-3 or TRBV12-4 and TRBJ2-7; 7 nucleotides match TRBD2. CDR3 size: 13 residues. V shed 7 bases, J shed 5 bases, and the junction held 8 bases outside the gene matches.

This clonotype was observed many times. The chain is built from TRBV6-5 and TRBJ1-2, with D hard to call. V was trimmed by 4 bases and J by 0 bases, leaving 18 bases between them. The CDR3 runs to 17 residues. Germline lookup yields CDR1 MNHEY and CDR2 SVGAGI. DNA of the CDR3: TGTGCCAGCAGTTCACAAGAACAGTTGGCCCCTAACTATGGCTACACCTTC. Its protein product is CASSSQEQLAPNYGYTF.

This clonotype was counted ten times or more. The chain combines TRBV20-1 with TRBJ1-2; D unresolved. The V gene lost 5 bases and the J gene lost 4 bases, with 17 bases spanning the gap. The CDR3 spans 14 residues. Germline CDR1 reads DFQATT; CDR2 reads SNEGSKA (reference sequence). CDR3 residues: CSAPRSRGPYGYTF. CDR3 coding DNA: TGCAGTGCTCCTCGATCCCGAGGCCCCTATGGCTACACCTTC.

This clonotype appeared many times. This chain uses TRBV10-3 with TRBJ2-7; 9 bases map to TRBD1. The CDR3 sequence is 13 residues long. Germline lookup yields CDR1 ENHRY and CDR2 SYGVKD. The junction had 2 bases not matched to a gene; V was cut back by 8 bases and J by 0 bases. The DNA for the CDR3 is TGTGCCATCGGGACAGGGTACTCCTACGAGCAGTACGTC. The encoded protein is CAIGTGYSYEQYV.

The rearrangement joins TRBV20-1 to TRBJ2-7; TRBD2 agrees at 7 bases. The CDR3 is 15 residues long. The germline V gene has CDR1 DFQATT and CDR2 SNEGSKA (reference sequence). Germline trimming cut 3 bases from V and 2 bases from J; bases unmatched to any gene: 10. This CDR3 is CSARGGRDLTYEQYV. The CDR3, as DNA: TGCAGTGCTAGGGGAGGGAGGGATTTAACCTACGAGCAGTACGTC.

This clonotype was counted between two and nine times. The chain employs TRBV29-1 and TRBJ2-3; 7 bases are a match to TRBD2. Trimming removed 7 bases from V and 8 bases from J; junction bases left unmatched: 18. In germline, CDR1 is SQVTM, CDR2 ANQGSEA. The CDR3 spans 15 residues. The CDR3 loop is CSGVRLADHRSTQYF. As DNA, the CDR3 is TGCAGCGGAGTTCGACTAGCTGATCACAGGAGTACGCAGTATTTT.

DNA of the CDR3: TGCAGTGCTAGAGCTGCCAGGGGGTCCCTTTACGAGCAGTACGTC. Its translation: CSARAARGSLYEQYV. This rearrangement joins TRBV20-1 to TRBJ2-7; 7 nucleotides agree with TRBD1. This CDR3 has 15 residues. The V segment lost 1 base and the J segment 4 bases; nucleotides outside the gene matches: 10. Germline assignment: CDR1 DFQATT and CDR2 SNEGSKA (reference sequence).

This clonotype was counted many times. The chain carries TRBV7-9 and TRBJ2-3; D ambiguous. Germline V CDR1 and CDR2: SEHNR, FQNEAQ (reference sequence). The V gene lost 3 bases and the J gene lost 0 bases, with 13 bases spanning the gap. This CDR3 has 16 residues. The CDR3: CASSFRDPRSTDTQYF. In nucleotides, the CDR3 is TGTGCCAGCAGCTTTCGTGACCCTAGGAGCACAGATACGCAGTATTTT.

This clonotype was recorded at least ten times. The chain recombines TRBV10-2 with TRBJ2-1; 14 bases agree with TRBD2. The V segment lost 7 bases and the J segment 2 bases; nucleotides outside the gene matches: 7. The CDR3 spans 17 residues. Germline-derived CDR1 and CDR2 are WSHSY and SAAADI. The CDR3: CASTQTSGGATYNEQFF. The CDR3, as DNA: TGCGCCAGCACTCAGACTAGCGGGGGGGCCACCTACAATGAGCAGTTCTTC.

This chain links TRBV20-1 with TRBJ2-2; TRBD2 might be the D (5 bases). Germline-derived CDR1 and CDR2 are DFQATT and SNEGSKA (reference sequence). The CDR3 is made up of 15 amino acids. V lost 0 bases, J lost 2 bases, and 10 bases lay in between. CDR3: CSARDGLINTGELFF. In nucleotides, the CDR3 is TGCAGTGCTAGAGATGGACTGATAAACACCGGGGAGCTGTTTTTT.

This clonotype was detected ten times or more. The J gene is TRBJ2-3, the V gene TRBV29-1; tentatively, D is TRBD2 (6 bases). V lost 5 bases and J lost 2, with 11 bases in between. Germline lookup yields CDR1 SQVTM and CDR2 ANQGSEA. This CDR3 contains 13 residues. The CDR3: CSVSWGVTDTQYF. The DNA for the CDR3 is TGCAGCGTTTCCTGGGGGGTCACAGATACGCAGTATTTT.

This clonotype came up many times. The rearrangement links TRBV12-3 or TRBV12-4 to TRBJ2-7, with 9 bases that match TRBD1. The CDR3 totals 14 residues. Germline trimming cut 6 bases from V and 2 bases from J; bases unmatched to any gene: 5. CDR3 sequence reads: CASSSRDRAYEQYF. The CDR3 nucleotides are TGTGCCAGCAGCTCCCGGGACAGGGCCTACGAGCAGTACTTC.

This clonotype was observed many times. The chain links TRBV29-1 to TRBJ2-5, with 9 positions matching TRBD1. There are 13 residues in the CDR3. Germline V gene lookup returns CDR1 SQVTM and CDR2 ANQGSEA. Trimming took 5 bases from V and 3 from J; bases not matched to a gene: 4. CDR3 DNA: TGCAGCGTTAGGACAGGGGCCGAAGAGACCCAGTACTTC. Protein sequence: CSVRTGAEETQYF.

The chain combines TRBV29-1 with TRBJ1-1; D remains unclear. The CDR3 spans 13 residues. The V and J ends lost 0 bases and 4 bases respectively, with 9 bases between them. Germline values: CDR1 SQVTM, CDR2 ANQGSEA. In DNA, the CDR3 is TGCAGCGTTGAAGATCCCCTAGGCACTGAAGCTTTCTTT. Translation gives CSVEDPLGTEAFF.

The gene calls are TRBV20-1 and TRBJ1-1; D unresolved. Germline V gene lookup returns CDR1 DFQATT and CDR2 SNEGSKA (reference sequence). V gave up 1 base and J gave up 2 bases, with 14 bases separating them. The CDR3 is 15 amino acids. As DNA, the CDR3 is TGCAGTGCTAGAGGCCGTAGGGAGGGAAACACTGAAGCTTTCTTT. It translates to CSARGRREGNTEAFF.

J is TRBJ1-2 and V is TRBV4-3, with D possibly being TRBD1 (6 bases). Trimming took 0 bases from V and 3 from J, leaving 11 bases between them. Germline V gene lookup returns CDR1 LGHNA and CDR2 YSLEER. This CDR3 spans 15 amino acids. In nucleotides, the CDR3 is TGCGCCAGCAGCCAAGATGGAACAGGGCACTATGGCTACACCTTC. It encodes CASSQDGTGHYGYTF.

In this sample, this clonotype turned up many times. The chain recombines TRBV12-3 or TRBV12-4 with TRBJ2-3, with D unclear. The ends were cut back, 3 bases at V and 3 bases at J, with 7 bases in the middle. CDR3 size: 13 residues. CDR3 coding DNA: TGTGCCAGCAGTTTTAGAACTACAGATACGCAGTATTTT. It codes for CASSFRTTDTQYF.

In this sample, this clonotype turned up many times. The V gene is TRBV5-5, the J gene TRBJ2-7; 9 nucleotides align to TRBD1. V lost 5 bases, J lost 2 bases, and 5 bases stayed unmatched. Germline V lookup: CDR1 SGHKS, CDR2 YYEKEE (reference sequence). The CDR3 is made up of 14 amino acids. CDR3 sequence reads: CASRPDRGTYEQYF. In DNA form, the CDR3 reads TGTGCCAGCAGACCGGACAGGGGAACCTACGAGCAGTACTTC.

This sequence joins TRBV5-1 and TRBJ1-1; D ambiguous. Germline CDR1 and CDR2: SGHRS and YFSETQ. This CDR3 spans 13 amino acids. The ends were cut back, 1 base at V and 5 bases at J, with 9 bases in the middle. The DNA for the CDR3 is TGCGCCAGCAGCTTGTTGAGATGGACTGAAGCTTTCTTT. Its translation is CASSLLRWTEAFF.

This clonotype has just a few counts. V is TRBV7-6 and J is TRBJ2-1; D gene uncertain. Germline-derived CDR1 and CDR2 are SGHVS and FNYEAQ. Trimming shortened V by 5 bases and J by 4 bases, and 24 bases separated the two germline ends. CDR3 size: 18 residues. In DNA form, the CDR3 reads TGTGCCAGCAGCCCCCCCGGAGCTAACTGGAATCTATACAATGAGCAGTTCTTC. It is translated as CASSPPGANWNLYNEQFF.

The CDR3 DNA follows: TGTGCCAGCAGCTTGGGCCAAGGGGTACTATACGAGCAGTACGTC. Its translation: CASSLGQGVLYEQYV. The rearrangement links TRBV7-2 to TRBJ2-7; tentative D call: TRBD1 (5 bases). V lost 3 bases to trimming and J lost 4 bases, with 16 bases between them. The CDR3 length is 15 residues. Germline assignment: CDR1 SGHTA and CDR2 FQGNSA.

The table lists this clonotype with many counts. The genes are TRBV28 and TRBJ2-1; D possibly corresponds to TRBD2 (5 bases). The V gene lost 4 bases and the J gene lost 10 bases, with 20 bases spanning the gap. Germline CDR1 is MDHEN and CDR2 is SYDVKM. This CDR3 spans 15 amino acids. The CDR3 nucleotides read TGTGCCAGCAGTTCAGAGGGTGTCCGGATGCGGGAGCAGTTCTTC. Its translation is CASSSEGVRMREQFF.

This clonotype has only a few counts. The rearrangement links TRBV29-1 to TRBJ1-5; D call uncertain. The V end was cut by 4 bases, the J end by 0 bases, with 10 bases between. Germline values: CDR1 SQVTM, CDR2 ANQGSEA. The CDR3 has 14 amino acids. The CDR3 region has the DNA TGCAGCGTTGGAGAAGCGGATAGCAATCAGCCCCAGCATTTT. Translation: CSVGEADSNQPQHF.